The 8 T cell receptor beta chains below were found in one sample sequenced in a study of shared clonotypes between healthy human individuals. Clones were sequenced by immunoSEQ multiplex PCR, and TCRdb holds only the in-frame ones, with some missing. Among about 2.1 million clones, approximately 94% were seen once, and the ten largest hold roughly 1.8%. Naive CD8 isolation took CD45RO-negative cells positively selected for CCR7 and excluded terminally differentiated effector memory CD45RA+ cells. The sequencing input was naive CD8+ T cells from PBMCs. Receptors originate from a man younger than 30 in good health. Some clones in this sample may be carry-over from other donors' samples.

This chain links TRBV9 with TRBJ2-7; D ambiguous. The CDR3 sequence is 12 residues long. V lost 4 bases, J lost 4 bases, and 9 bases lay in between. The germline gives CDR1 SGDLS, CDR2 YYNGEE. The CDR3 DNA follows: TGTGCCAGCAGCCCCGCTGGTTACGAGCAGTACTTC. Protein product: CASSPAGYEQYF.

J is TRBJ2-5 and V is TRBV5-1; TRBD2 aligns across 12 bases. Germline values: CDR1 SGHRS, CDR2 YFSETQ. J was trimmed by 4 bases and V by 0 bases; bases with no gene match: 7. The CDR3 loop spans 17 amino acids. CDR3 in DNA: TGCGCCAGCAGCTTGGCCGCTAGCGGGAGGGCCCGAGAGACCCAGTACTTC. It is translated as CASSLAASGRARETQYF.

This sequence joins TRBV4-1 and TRBJ2-2; D gene unclear. V dropped 0 bases and J dropped 2 bases, with 13 bases sitting between them. Germline CDR1 MGHRA, CDR2 YSYEKL. There are 17 residues in the CDR3. The CDR3 DNA sequence: TGCGCCAGCAGCCAAGATTATGGCAGCCTTAACACCGGGGAGCTGTTTTTT. Protein product: CASSQDYGSLNTGELFF.

The V gene is TRBV5-6, the J gene TRBJ1-1, with unresolved D. Trimming stripped 0 bases from V and 6 bases from J, with 9 bases between. CDR1 is SGHDT and CDR2 is YYEEEE in the germline V gene. This CDR3 contains 13 residues. In DNA form, the CDR3 reads TGTGCCAGCAGCTTGGCCAACCGGGCTGAAGCTTTCTTT. Amino acid sequence: CASSLANRAEAFF.

The chain is built from TRBV15 and TRBJ1-1; D may be TRBD1 (6 bases). V lost 2 bases and J lost 1, with 11 bases in between. From germline, CDR1 is LNHNV and CDR2 YYDKDF (reference sequence). This CDR3 region has 15 residues. This CDR3 reads CATSRRLGQNTEAFF. The CDR3, as DNA: TGTGCCACCAGCAGAAGGTTGGGACAGAACACTGAAGCTTTCTTT.

The chain recombines TRBV27 with TRBJ2-7; D is perhaps TRBD1 (6 bases). There are 14 residues in the CDR3. The V end lost 4 bases, the J end lost 3 bases, and 13 bases lay between the germline ends. Germline V gives CDR1 MNHEY, CDR2 SMNVEV (reference sequence). The CDR3 protein is CASSSGVDLYEQYF. CDR3 sequence (DNA): TGTGCCAGCAGTTCAGGGGTTGACCTCTACGAGCAGTACTTC.

The chain combines TRBV5-5 with TRBJ1-2; D may be TRBD1 (6 bases). The V and J ends lost 1 base and 4 bases respectively, with 8 bases between them. CDR3 size: 13 residues. Germline V gene sequence: CDR1 SGHKS, CDR2 YYEKEE (reference sequence). The CDR3 region has the DNA TGTGCCAGCAGCTTGACAGGGACCTATGGCTACACCTTC. This gives the protein CASSLTGTYGYTF.

This clone was picked up one time. V and J are TRBV5-1 and TRBJ2-1, with no clear D. The CDR3 loop spans 13 amino acids. The V and J ends lost 1 base and 6 bases respectively, with 8 bases between them. Germline loops: CDR1 SGHRS, CDR2 YFSETQ. The CDR3 spells CASSLSSFNEQFF. CDR3 coding DNA: TGCGCCAGCAGCTTGTCTTCTTTCAATGAGCAGTTCTTC. Full variable domain (remainder filled in from reference TRBV5-1 and TRBJ2-1): KAGVTQTPRYLIKTRGQQVTLSCSPISGHRSVSWYQQTPGQGLQFLFEYFSETQRNKGNFPGRFSGRQFSNSRSEMNVSTLELGDSALYLCASSLSSFNEQFFGPGTRLTVL.